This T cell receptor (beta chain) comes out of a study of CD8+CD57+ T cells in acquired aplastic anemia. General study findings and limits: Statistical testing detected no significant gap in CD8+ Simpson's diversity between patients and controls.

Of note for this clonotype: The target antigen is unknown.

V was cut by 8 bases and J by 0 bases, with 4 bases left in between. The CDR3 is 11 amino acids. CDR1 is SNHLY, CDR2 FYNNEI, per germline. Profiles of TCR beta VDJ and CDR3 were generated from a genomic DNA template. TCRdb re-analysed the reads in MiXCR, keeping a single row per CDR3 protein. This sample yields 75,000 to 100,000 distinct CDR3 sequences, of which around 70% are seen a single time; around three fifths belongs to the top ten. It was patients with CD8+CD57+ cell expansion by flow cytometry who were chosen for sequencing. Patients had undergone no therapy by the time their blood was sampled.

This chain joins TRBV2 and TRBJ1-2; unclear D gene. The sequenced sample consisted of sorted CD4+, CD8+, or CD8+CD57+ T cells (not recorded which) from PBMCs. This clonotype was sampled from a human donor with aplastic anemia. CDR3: CASETNYGYTF. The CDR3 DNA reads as TGTGCCAGCGAAACTAACTATGGCTACACCTTC.